The 26 T cell receptor beta chains given below trace back to one sample, sequenced in a study of Ad26.COV2.S vaccination and SARS-CoV-2 variants. The sample's treatment: roughly 19 received Ad26.COV2.S at low or high dose, single or two shots; 5 received placebo; per-sample allocation not given. Following the first vaccine or placebo injection, samples were taken on day 63. Libraries were prepared by immunoSEQ multiplex PCR; TCRdb keeps only in-frame clonotypes and omits some of them. Of 300,000 to 400,000 clones detected, about nine tenths appear once; the ten largest clones hold about 3.4%. This specimen was peripheral blood, taken in a trial of Ad26.COV2.S vaccine versus placebo. Every receptor here comes from a person aged 18-65 years who received the Ad26.COV2.S COVID-19 vaccine or a placebo.

This clone was picked up many times. The same CDR3 can be traced to other DNA sequences in this sample. The V and J genes are TRBV7-3 and TRBJ1-6, with D maybe TRBD1 (6 bases). The CDR3 is made up of 14 amino acids. CDR1 is SGHTA, CDR2 FQGTGA, per germline. The ends were cut back, 2 bases at V and 10 bases at J, with 12 bases in the middle. The CDR3 loop reads CASSLSGRGSPLHF. For the CDR3, the DNA is TGTGCCAGCAGCTTATCGGGCAGGGGCTCACCCCTCCACTTT.

J is TRBJ1-5 and V is TRBV5-1, with D tentatively TRBD1 (5 bases). V lost 4 bases, J lost 6 bases, and 20 bases lay in between. Germline V gives CDR1 SGHRS, CDR2 YFSETQ. The CDR3 length is 16 residues. CDR3 DNA sequence: TGCGCCAGCAGCCCTTCGCCGTTAGGGGATGGTCAGCCCCAGCATTTT. Residues: CASSPSPLGDGQPQHF.

This chain joins TRBV9 and TRBJ2-5; TRBD1 or TRBD2 may be the D gene (6 bases each). The CDR3 runs to 15 residues. Deletions cut 0 bases from V and 4 bases from J, with 13 bases between. Per the germline V gene, CDR1 is SGDLS and CDR2 is YYNGEE. The CDR3 bases are TGTGCCAGCAGCGTAGAGAACAGGGAGGCAGAGACCCAGTACTTC. Amino acids: CASSVENREAETQYF.

This chain connects TRBV19 to TRBJ2-1; 7 bases match TRBD2. V lost 4 bases to trimming and J lost 6 bases; unmatched junction nucleotides: 9. The germline V gene has CDR1 LNHDA and CDR2 SQIVND (reference sequence). CDR3 length: 15 amino acids. CDR3 in amino acids: CASSSPSGTTNEQFF. Here the CDR3 DNA reads TGTGCCAGTAGTAGTCCTAGCGGCACTACCAATGAGCAGTTCTTC.

In its sample, this clone was seen once. The rearrangement joins TRBV9 to TRBJ2-1, with 12 bases identical to TRBD2. The trim removed 7 bases at V and 5 bases at J, leaving 7 bases unmatched. Germline CDR1 reads SGDLS; CDR2 reads YYNGEE. The CDR3 has 15 amino acids. The DNA of the CDR3 is TGTGCCAGCGCCCTAGCGGGGGGGCCTAACAATGAGCAGTTCTTC. The encoded protein is CASALAGGPNNEQFF.

This clone showed up just a few times. The chain uses TRBV19 and TRBJ1-2, with D unresolved. The CDR3 length is 13 residues. V was pared by 7 bases and J by 0 bases, with 9 bases between. CDR1 and CDR2 from the germline V gene are LNHDA and SQIVND (reference sequence). The DNA for the CDR3 is TGTGCCAGTATAGGAGGGACTAACTATGGCTACACCTTC. It yields the protein CASIGGTNYGYTF.

The chain employs TRBV3-1 (or the pseudogene TRBV3-2) and TRBJ2-1; D call uncertain. There are 11 residues in the CDR3. The germline V and J ends were trimmed by 4 bases and 6 bases, with 4 bases remaining between them. Looked up from germline, CDR1 is LGHDT and CDR2 is YNNKEL (reference sequence). The CDR3 DNA reads TGTGCCAGCAGCCGGATCAATGAGCAGTTCTTC. This translates into CASSRINEQFF.

J is TRBJ1-1 and V is TRBV7-2; 7 bases are a match to TRBD1. With V trimmed by 1 base and J by 4 bases, 9 bases remained unmatched. The CDR3 is 16 amino acids. Germline-derived CDR1 and CDR2 are SGHTA and FQGNSA. DNA of the CDR3: TGTGCCAGCAGCTTAGACGCCAGGGGGGTCGTCACTGAAGCTTTCTTT. This gives the protein CASSLDARGVVTEAFF.

This clone was counted once. V is TRBV30 and J is TRBJ1-5, with TRBD1 matching over 9 bases. V lost 3 bases and J lost 6; bases outside the gene matches: 6. Germline assignment: CDR1 GTSNPN and CDR2 SVGIG (reference sequence). This CDR3 spans 14 amino acids. In DNA, the CDR3 is TGTGCCTGGAGGCGACAGGGGGACGGTCAGCCCCAGCATTTT. This encodes CAWRRQGDGQPQHF.

This chain joins TRBV6-5 and TRBJ1-5, with D unclear. V was cut by 10 bases and J by 0 bases, with 13 bases left in between. Germline V gives CDR1 MNHEY, CDR2 SVGAGI. This CDR3 region has 14 residues. The DNA for the CDR3 is TGTGCCACTGGGTCCGGGTATAGCAATCAGCCCCAGCATTTT. It encodes CATGSGYSNQPQHF.

This sequence joins TRBV30 and TRBJ1-2, with D tentatively TRBD1 (5 bases). Per germline, CDR1 GTSNPN and CDR2 SVGIG (reference sequence). The CDR3 covers 12 residues. The V and J ends lost 5 bases and 8 bases respectively, with 15 bases between them. The CDR3 DNA is TGTGCCTGGGGGGAGCCTCACAGGGGCTACACCTTC. It is translated as CAWGEPHRGYTF.

The chain is built from TRBV7-9 and TRBJ1-5; 8 bases are a match to TRBD1. The V and J ends lost 0 bases and 12 bases, in that order; junction bases with no gene match: 16. Germline V gene data show CDR1 as SEHNR and CDR2 as FQNEAQ (reference sequence). This CDR3 comprises 17 residues. The CDR3 sequence: CASSLADGGQVIHVQHF. The CDR3 DNA reads as TGTGCCAGCAGCTTAGCGGATGGGGGACAGGTTATTCACGTCCAGCATTTT.

This clone was observed a few times. Other DNA sequences within the sample encode an identical CDR3. The chain is built from TRBV2 and TRBJ1-1, with 8 bases lining up with TRBD1. Germline loops: CDR1 SNHLY, CDR2 FYNNEI. The CDR3 consists of 13 residues. The ends lost 6 bases at V and 1 base at J; junction bases unmatched: 1. The CDR3, as DNA: TGTGCCAGCAGGGACAGGGAGAACACTGAAGCTTTCTTT. It translates to CASRDRENTEAFF.

V is TRBV2 and J is TRBJ2-2; 8 bases agree with TRBD2. Per the germline V gene, CDR1 is SNHLY and CDR2 is FYNNEI. This CDR3 spans 15 amino acids. J was trimmed by 3 bases and V by 2 bases; bases with no gene match: 2. CDR3 amino acids: CASSEQRGYTGELFF. In DNA form, the CDR3 reads TGTGCCAGCAGTGAACAGCGGGGGTACACCGGGGAGCTGTTTTTT. Full variable domain (remainder filled in from reference TRBV2 and TRBJ2-2): EPEVTQTPSHQVTQMGQEVILRCVPISNHLYFYWYRQILGQKVEFLVSFYNNEISEKSEIFDDQFSVERPDGSNFTLKIRSTKLEDSAMYFCASSEQRGYTGELFFGEGSRLTVL.

The rearrangement links TRBV15 to TRBJ1-1, with D possibly being TRBD1 (6 bases). Trimming removed 7 bases at V and 1 base at J, with 16 bases between. This CDR3 is built from 15 residues. Germline V gene sequence: CDR1 LNHNV, CDR2 YYDKDF (reference sequence). CDR3 in amino acids: CATTLMGAGNTEAFF. The CDR3 DNA reads TGTGCCACCACCCTGATGGGGGCCGGGAACACTGAAGCTTTCTTT.

The chain is built from TRBV7-9 and TRBJ1-1; D unclear. This CDR3 spans 14 amino acids. The V gene's germline CDR1 is SEHNR and CDR2 FQNEAQ (reference sequence). Trimming stripped 5 bases from V and 3 bases from J, with 13 bases between. The CDR3, as DNA: TGTGCCAGCAGCCCCCCCCTTAGGGACACTGAAGCTTTCTTT. Amino acid sequence: CASSPPLRDTEAFF.

The chain is built from TRBV4-3 and TRBJ1-1, with D maybe TRBD1 (6 bases). The length of the CDR3 is 17 residues. The V gene lost 0 bases and the J gene lost 1 base, with 15 bases spanning the gap. Germline CDR1 LGHNA, CDR2 YSLEER. The CDR3 sequence: CASSQDYPGHQNTEAFF. CDR3 sequence (DNA): TGCGCCAGCAGCCAAGATTATCCGGGACACCAGAACACTGAAGCTTTCTTT.

This clone appeared a single time. The J gene is TRBJ1-1, the V gene TRBV5-1; 8 nucleotides match TRBD1. Unmatched junction bases numbered 6, after V lost 3 bases and J lost 8 bases. The V gene's germline CDR1 is SGHRS and CDR2 YFSETQ. CDR3 length: 13 amino acids. For the CDR3, the DNA is TGCGCCAGCAGCTCGGGACAGGCCGCAGAAGCTTTCTTT. Its protein product is CASSSGQAAEAFF.

This chain links TRBV5-4 with TRBJ1-3; D remains unclear. Germline V gene lookup returns CDR1 SGHNT and CDR2 YYREEE (reference sequence). This CDR3 has 14 residues. Trimming took 1 base from V and 0 from J, leaving 5 bases between them. CDR3 sequence reads: CASSLSGSGNTIYF. In DNA, the CDR3 is TGTGCCAGCAGCTTGAGTGGCTCTGGAAACACCATATATTTT.

V gene TRBV24-1 combines with J gene TRBJ2-1; D is unclear. Trimming left V 1 base short and J 5 bases short, with 5 bases between. Germline CDR1 and CDR2: KGHDR and SFDVKD. The CDR3 loop spans 13 amino acids. DNA of the CDR3: TGTGCCACCAGTGATTTAGCCAACAATGAGCAGTTCTTC. Amino acid sequence: CATSDLANNEQFF.

The J gene is TRBJ1-2, the V gene TRBV6-6, with no clear D. The CDR3 contains 13 residues. Germline CDR1 and CDR2: MNHNY and SVGAGI (reference sequence). V lost 2 bases and J lost 8, with 12 bases in between. The chain's CDR3 is CASSYGLGTGYTF. CDR3 nucleotides: TGTGCCAGCAGTTACGGGCTAGGCACGGGCTACACCTTC.

The chain employs TRBV12-5 and TRBJ2-1; TRBD2 agrees at 15 bases. V dropped 4 bases and J dropped 1; count of bases not matched to a gene: 8. Germline V gives CDR1 LGHNT, CDR2 FRNRAP. The CDR3 covers 19 residues. CDR3: CASGSGLAGGPRSYNEQFF. CDR3 DNA sequence: TGTGCTAGTGGTTCTGGACTAGCGGGGGGGCCTAGGTCCTACAATGAGCAGTTCTTC.

The chain links TRBV12-3 or TRBV12-4 to TRBJ1-5; D unresolved. The germline V and J ends were trimmed by 5 bases and 4 bases, with 9 bases remaining between them. This CDR3 comprises 13 residues. The CDR3 coding sequence is TGTGCCAGCAGTGAGGACGGGAATCAGCCCCAGCATTTT. This gives the protein CASSEDGNQPQHF.

V usage is TRBV30 and J usage is TRBJ2-1; D unresolved. V gave up 0 bases and J gave up 9 bases, with 6 bases separating them. This CDR3 is built from 11 residues. Germline V gene data show CDR1 as GTSNPN and CDR2 as SVGIG (reference sequence). CDR3 DNA: TGTGCCTGGAGTGTAGCCCCTGAGCAGTTCTTC. It codes for CAWSVAPEQFF.

This clone was seen once. J is TRBJ2-3 and V is TRBV5-1, with TRBD2 as a possible D gene (7 bases). Looked up from germline, CDR1 is SGHRS and CDR2 is YFSETQ. The CDR3 extends over 20 amino acids. Trimming cost V 5 bases and J 2 bases, with 30 bases left between them. CDR3 residues: CASSLNLRGGSQGLTDTQYF. CDR3 coding DNA: TGCGCCAGCAGTCTAAATTTGAGGGGGGGCTCACAGGGCCTCACAGATACGCAGTATTTT. Together with reference TRBV5-1 and TRBJ2-3, the CDR3 gives the full variable domain: KAGVTQTPRYLIKTRGQQVTLSCSPISGHRSVSWYQQTPGQGLQFLFEYFSETQRNKGNFPGRFSGRQFSNSRSEMNVSTLELGDSALYLCASSLNLRGGSQGLTDTQYFGPGTRLTVL.

CDR3 loop: CASSPNRNTEAFF. CDR3 DNA sequence: TGTGCCAGCAGTCCGAACAGAAACACTGAAGCTTTCTTT. This rearrangement joins TRBV9 to TRBJ1-1; no clear D. The ends were cut back, 5 bases at V and 2 bases at J, with 10 bases in the middle. Germline CDR1 is SGDLS and CDR2 is YYNGEE. CDR3 length: 13 amino acids.